The entry below gives a single T cell receptor beta chain sequence along with its context. Antigen: not known. Amplified TCR beta CDR3 regions came from RNA transcripts. HTBI primers were used for first-round RT-PCR of the TCR CDR3. Via MiXCR, TCRdb re-called the multiplex PCR reads, giving one row per CDR3 protein. The sample records around 690,000 distinct CDR3 sequences, under 25% being singletons. The CDR3 sequence is 12 residues long. Trimming removed 4 bases at V and 10 bases at J, with 11 bases between. Germline V gene data show CDR1 as SEHNR and CDR2 as FQNEAQ (reference sequence). The data originate from a study of T cells in Graves' hyperthyroidism and ophthalmopathy. General observations from the study: Most clonotypes that expanded in the thyroid above 0.001 also showed up in blood. Ophthalmopathy was model-predicted a median roughly 6.2 months pre-onset.

The sequence was obtained from a man aged 25 to 40 with Graves' ophthalmopathy. The rearrangement links TRBV7-9 to TRBJ2-1; D may match TRBD1 or TRBD2 (5 bases each). Sequenced material: blood. DNA for the CDR3: TGTGCCAGCAGCTGGGACCGTTCAGAGCAGTTCTTC. The encoded protein is CASSWDRSEQFF.